This T cell receptor (beta chain) was sequenced for a study of glioma-infiltrating T cells. Study-wide points: Tissue-blood divergence was below expectation in non-neoplastic patients, above in gliomas.

TCR alpha and beta CDR3 regions were amplified from RNA using iRepertoire nested multiplex PCR. Using its own MiXCR run on the multiplex PCR reads, TCRdb lists one record per CDR3 protein. Altogether 300,000 to 450,000 distinct CDR3 sequences are present, 41% being singletons, with the ten largest covering around 12%. As to this clonotype: Its antigen is undetermined.

There are 14 residues in the CDR3. V gave up 7 bases and J gave up 4 bases, with 16 bases separating them. Germline V gives CDR1 MNHEY, CDR2 SVGEGT. The TCR sequence derives from a human donor with low-grade glioma or glioblastoma, undergoing nonglioma brain surgery, or in good health (not recorded which). Sequencing input: glioma tissue, nonneoplastic brain tissue, or PBMCs (not recorded which). The chain recombines TRBV6-2 or TRBV6-3 with TRBJ1-2; the D is unclear. The CDR3 is CASTLQRFRYGYTF. CDR3 DNA: TGTGCCAGCACCTTACAGAGGTTCCGCTATGGCTACACCTTC.